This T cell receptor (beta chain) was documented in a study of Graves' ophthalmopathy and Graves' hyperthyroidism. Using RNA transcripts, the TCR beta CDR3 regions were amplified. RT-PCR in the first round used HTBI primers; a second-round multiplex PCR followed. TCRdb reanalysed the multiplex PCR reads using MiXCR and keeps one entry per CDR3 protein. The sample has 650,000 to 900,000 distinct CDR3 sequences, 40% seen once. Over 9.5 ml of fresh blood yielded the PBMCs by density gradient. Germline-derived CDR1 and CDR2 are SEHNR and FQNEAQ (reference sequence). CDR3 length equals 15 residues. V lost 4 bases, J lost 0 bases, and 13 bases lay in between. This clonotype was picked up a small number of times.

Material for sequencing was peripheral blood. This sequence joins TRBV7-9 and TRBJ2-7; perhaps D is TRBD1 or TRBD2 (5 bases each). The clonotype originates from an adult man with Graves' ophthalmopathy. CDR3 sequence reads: CASSSSEGSSYEQYF. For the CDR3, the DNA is TGTGCCAGCAGCTCATCAGAGGGGAGCTCCTACGAGCAGTACTTC.